Listed below are T cell receptor beta chains from one sample, sequenced in a study of Graves' ophthalmopathy and Graves' hyperthyroidism. TCRdb re-called the multiplex PCR reads with MiXCR, one entry per CDR3 protein. This table has roughly 410,000 distinct CDR3 sequences, 15% to 17% appearing once. Material: peripheral blood. The source is a woman between 18 and 29 years old with stable Graves' hyperthyroidism. The CDR3 runs from the conserved cysteine through the conserved F or W. A D gene is named only where the DNA matches it firmly. Size is omitted from some rows. Given values are once, few, many or a class for expanded clones.

j_call clone_size d_call v_call cdr3_aa cdr3_nt
TRBJ1-2 many - TRBV27 CASSPPGQGWLGGYTF TGTGCCAGCAGTCCCCCCGGGCAGGGTTGGTTGGGGGGCTACACCTTC
TRBJ1-2 many - TRBV12-3/TRBV12-4 CASTRTHYGYTF TGTGCCAGCACCCGGACACACTATGGCTACACCTTC
TRBJ1-5 many - TRBV6-5 CASSYGRQFNQPQHF TGTGCCAGCAGTTATGGACGACAGTTCAATCAGCCCCAGCATTTT
TRBJ2-7 many - TRBV5-1 CASSEAGYNYEQYF TGCGCCAGCAGCGAGGCGGGTTATAACTACGAGCAGTACTTC
TRBJ2-7 - - TRBV7-2 CASSLVGHLYEQYF TGTGCCAGCAGCTTAGTGGGACACTTATACGAGCAGTACTTC
TRBJ2-7 many - TRBV29-1 CSVESAGPRLGEQYF TGCAGCGTTGAATCGGCCGGGCCCCGCCTAGGGGAGCAGTACTTC
TRBJ1-2 many TRBD1 TRBV24-1 CATSASGTGNRYTF TGTGCCACCAGTGCGTCCGGGACAGGGAACCGGTACACCTTC
TRBJ1-6 - - TRBV11-2 CASSLLSPSPLHF TGTGCCAGCAGCTTACTCAGCCCTTCGCCCCTCCACTTT
TRBJ1-2 - - TRBV10-3 CAISEGPRGRNPNYGYTF TGTGCCATCAGTGAGGGCCCCAGGGGCAGGAATCCTAACTATGGCTACACCTTC
TRBJ2-7 - - TRBV27 CASSLSGPLTYEQYF TGTGCCAGCAGTTTATCGGGACCCCTCACCTACGAGCAGTACTTC
TRBJ1-5 many - TRBV20-1 CSAFAGNNQPQHF TGCAGTGCATTCGCGGGAAACAATCAGCCCCAGCATTTT
TRBJ2-4 many TRBD1 TRBV12-3/TRBV12-4 CASSSDRGDIQYF TGTGCCAGCAGTTCAGACAGGGGTGACATTCAGTACTTC
TRBJ2-5 many TRBD2 TRBV14 CASSQDRERGDTQETQYF TGTGCCAGCAGCCAAGATAGAGAACGGGGGGATACCCAAGAGACCCAGTACTTC
TRBJ2-5 many TRBD1 TRBV6-1 CASSRTGGEETQYF TGTGCCAGCAGTCGGACAGGGGGCGAAGAGACCCAGTACTTC
TRBJ2-2 many TRBD1 TRBV24-1 CATKDRESGELFF TGTGCCACCAAGGACAGGGAATCCGGGGAGCTGTTTTTT
TRBJ2-5 many TRBD2 TRBV11-2 CASSLVRLAGGETQYF TGTGCCAGCAGCTTAGTTCGACTAGCGGGGGGAGAGACCCAGTACTTC
TRBJ1-2 many - TRBV6-2/TRBV6-3 CASSYSGTNYGYTFGSGYGYTF -
TRBJ1-5 - - TRBV19 CASSITPGTYQEGIPLRNQPQHF TGTGCCAGTAGTATCACCCCAGGTACATATCAGGAGGGTATCCCTTTACGCAATCAGCCCCAGCATTTT
TRBJ1-1 many - TRBV10-3 CAISGQASSGTEAFF TGTGCCATCAGTGGACAGGCGTCATCGGGGACTGAAGCTTTCTTT
TRBJ2-7 many TRBD2 TRBV14 CASSLLSGAYEQYF TGTGCCAGCAGCCTCCTGAGCGGGGCCTACGAGCAGTACTTC
TRBJ2-2 many - TRBV10-2 CASSRQLHTGELFF TGCGCCAGCAGTCGACAGCTCCACACCGGGGAGCTGTTTTTT
TRBJ1-2 many - TRBV7-9 CASNPYRVLNYGYTF TGTGCCAGCAATCCGTACCGGGTCCTTAACTATGGCTACACCTTC
TRBJ1-2 many - TRBV7-2 CASRPDSDDGYTF TGTGCCAGCAGGCCCGACAGCGACGATGGCTACACCTTC
TRBJ1-1 many TRBD1 TRBV20-1 CSALATGAPTEAFF TGCAGTGCGCTCGCGACAGGGGCCCCAACTGAAGCTTTCTTT
TRBJ2-7 many - TRBV6-2/TRBV6-3 CASSPEAGASYEQYF TGTGCCAGCAGTCCTGAGGCGGGGGCCTCCTACGAGCAGTACTTC
TRBJ1-5 many - TRBV7-8 CASSLVQDSPYSNQPQHF TGTGCCAGCAGCTTAGTCCAGGACAGCCCTTATAGCAATCAGCCCCAGCATTTT
TRBJ2-5 many TRBD2 TRBV6-5 CASSLSGGAGETQYF TGTGCCAGCAGTTTAAGCGGGGGGGCCGGAGAGACCCAGTACTTC
TRBJ1-6 few - TRBV7-3 CASSLTSLGNSPLHF TGTGCCAGCAGCTTAACTTCCCTGGGTAATTCACCCCTCCACTTT
TRBJ1-2 many TRBD1 TRBV24-1 CATSAWDRDYGYTF TGTGCCACCAGTGCCTGGGACAGGGACTATGGCTACACCTTC
TRBJ1-2 many - TRBV6-1 CASSVVFQGNYGYTF TGTGCCAGCAGTGTAGTCTTCCAGGGAAACTATGGCTACACCTTC
TRBJ2-5 once - TRBV2 CASSESPGFQETQYF TGTGCCAGCAGTGAATCCCCGGGATTCCAAGAGACCCAGTACTTC
TRBJ2-7 many TRBD1 TRBV7-9 CASSWTGTGGEQYF TGTGCCAGCAGCTGGACGGGGACAGGGGGGGAGCAGTACTTC
TRBJ2-7 - TRBD2 TRBV28 CASSLLSSGRSEQYF TGTGCCAGCAGTTTATTATCCAGCGGGAGGTCCGAGCAGTACTTC
TRBJ1-2 many TRBD1 TRBV27 CARESGTDYGYTF TGTGCCAGAGAATCCGGGACAGACTATGGCTACACCTTC
TRBJ1-3 once - TRBV7-9 CASSSGYSGNTIYF TGTGCCAGCAGCTCCGGGTACTCTGGAAACACCATATATTTT
TRBJ2-6 few TRBD1 TRBV5-1 CASSLGHRGQAGANVLTF TGCGCCAGCAGCTTGGGCCACAGGGGGCAGGCTGGGGCCAACGTCCTGACTTTC
TRBJ2-5 many TRBD1 TRBV2 CASSNRGIQETQYF TGTGCCAGCAGTAACAGGGGGATTCAAGAGACCCAGTACTTC
TRBJ1-6 many - TRBV2 CASSADLSYNSPLHF TGTGCCAGCAGTGCAGACCTCTCCTATAATTCACCCCTCCACTTT
TRBJ2-7 many TRBD1 TRBV11-3 CASSLFPLDRDSEDEQYF TGTGCCAGCAGCTTATTCCCCCTCGACAGGGATAGTGAGGACGAGCAGTACTTC
TRBJ2-2 few TRBD1 TRBV5-1 CASSSGQGISGELFF TGCGCCAGCAGCTCGGGACAGGGGATATCCGGGGAGCTGTTTTTT
TRBJ2-6 - TRBD1 TRBV4-1 CASSQPTGRRTGANVLTF TGCGCCAGCAGCCAGCCGACAGGGAGACGGACTGGGGCCAACGTCCTGACTTTC
TRBJ1-5 many - TRBV19 CASSIGTVQQPQHF TGTGCCAGTAGTATAGGTACAGTCCAGCAGCCCCAGCATTTT
TRBJ2-7 many - TRBV6-2/TRBV6-3 CASTQGQIYEQYF TGTGCCAGCACCCAAGGTCAGATCTACGAGCAGTACTTC
TRBJ1-2 many TRBD1 TRBV15 CATSRGGTGPNYGYTF TGTGCCACCAGCAGAGGAGGGACAGGTCCGAACTATGGCTACACCTTC
TRBJ2-5 - - TRBV10-3 CAISESNQVETQYF TGTGCCATCAGTGAGTCTAATCAAGTGGAGACCCAGTACTTC
TRBJ2-7 - - TRBV5-5 CASSLMNEQYF TGTGCCAGCAGCTTGATGAACGAGCAGTACTTC